This TCR beta chain was captured in a study of blood T cell repertoires in COVID-19. The Seattle site enrolled patients during active infection and followed them longitudinally. The germline V gene has CDR1 SEHNR and CDR2 FQNEAQ (reference sequence). The V and J ends lost 8 bases and 7 bases, in that order; junction bases with no gene match: 5. The CDR3 has 14 amino acids. The data were produced by immunoSEQ multiplex PCR, yet TCRdb's version contains in-frame clones alone and is incomplete. Of 70,000 to 95,000 clones listed, just under 80% are singletons. Specimen: peripheral blood. The source of this sequence is a man aged 55 to 69 with COVID-19, enrolled during active disease. This chain uses TRBV7-9 with TRBJ1-4; 12 bases agree with TRBD1. Here the CDR3 reads CASSGQGAGEKLFF. CDR3 coding DNA: TGTGCCAGCTCGGGACAGGGGGCTGGTGAAAAACTGTTTTTT.